This TCR beta chain stems from a study of CD8+CD57+ T cells in acquired aplastic anemia. For the study at large: Average DNA yield from sorted CD4+ and CD8+ cells was around 3.2 ug. Researchers reported that healthy donors averaged approximately 9.8 million reads for CD4+ cells. Findings and limits, study-wide: Almost 30 shared CD8+ CDR3s appeared highly expressed within patients' immunodominant clones. CD8+ Simpson's diversity did not differ significantly between patients and controls.

Trimming cost V 1 base and J 1 base; bases outside gene matches: 5. The CDR3 spans 17 residues. Germline-derived CDR1 and CDR2 are DFQATT and SNEGSKA (reference sequence). About this clonotype: The antigen is not known.

Profiling that covered TCR beta VDJ and CDR3 relied on genomic DNA as its template. TCRdb fed the reads into MiXCR, producing one record per CDR3 protein. The data contain fewer than 200,000 distinct CDR3 sequences, about 60% of them singletons. The V gene is TRBV20-1, the J gene TRBJ2-1, with 12 positions matching TRBD2. This TCR was recovered from a human donor in good health. Material: sorted CD4+, CD8+, or CD8+CD57+ T cells (not recorded which) from PBMCs. The CDR3 loop is CSARGLAGAESYNEQFF. The CDR3 coding sequence is TGCAGTGCTAGAGGACTAGCGGGGGCCGAATCCTACAATGAGCAGTTCTTC.